This T cell receptor (beta chain) was observed in a study of shared clonotypes between healthy human individuals. The method was immunoSEQ multiplex PCR; TCRdb's version includes in-frame clones alone and lacks a portion of them. The sample consists of around 1.4 million clones, 98% of them appearing once. The sample was naive CD4+ T cells sorted from blood. Subset meaning: CD45RA+ positively selected. The clonotype comes from a man aged 25-45 years in good health.

The CDR3 nucleotides are TGCGCCAGCAGCCCTTTTCTAGCGGAGGGAGATACGCAGTATTTT. Translation gives CASSPFLAEGDTQYF. The chain couples TRBV4-3 to TRBJ2-3, with 7 positions matching TRBD2. This CDR3 region has 15 residues. The J segment lost 5 bases and the V segment lost 4 bases, leaving 9 bases of the junction unmatched. Germline CDR1 is LGHNA and CDR2 is YSLEER.